This TCR beta chain stems from a study of cytomegalovirus exposure and HLA in healthy donors. General study points: The authors listed 150 to 200 TCR beta chains as cytomegalovirus-associated.

Primers included in the PCR were 60 Vbeta and 13 Jbeta primers. The assay was immunoSEQ multiplex PCR, and TCRdb's table has in-frame clones only and misses some. The data show under 200,000 clones, about 77% seen once. Of note for this clone: The antigen remains undetermined.

The sample was PBMCs. The source is a middle-aged woman in good health and CMV-seropositive.

The CDR3 coding sequence is TGTGCCAGCAGGGACAGGGGGCTCGGAAACACCATATATTTT. It encodes CASRDRGLGNTIYF. This chain links TRBV28 with TRBJ1-3, with 11 nucleotides matching TRBD1. The CDR3 has 14 amino acids. The germline V gene has CDR1 MDHEN and CDR2 SYDVKM. Trimming took 6 bases from V and 4 from J; bases not matched to a gene: 2.